The 28 T cell receptor beta chains listed next were all sequenced from one sample in a study of T cell responses to AZD1222 COVID-19 vaccine. The table came from immunoSEQ multiplex PCR; TCRdb's copy has only in-frame clones and leaves some out. The table lists roughly 120,000 clones, roughly 88% of them singletons. Sequencing was performed on peripheral blood, taken on day 0 of AZD1222 vaccination. These receptors all come from an adult in good health.

This clone appeared once. The V gene is TRBV19, the J gene TRBJ1-2; weak D call: TRBD1 (6 bases). The ends were cut back, 7 bases at V and 1 base at J, with 16 bases in the middle. The CDR3 consists of 15 residues. From germline, CDR1 is LNHDA and CDR2 SQIVND (reference sequence). The CDR3 DNA sequence: TGTGCCAGTAAAGGGTGGGACACCTTTAACTATGGCTACACCTTC. Translated: CASKGWDTFNYGYTF. The full variable domain, its missing parts supplied by reference TRBV19 and TRBJ1-2, is DGGITQSPKYLFRKEGQNVTLSCEQNLNHDAMYWYRQDPGQGLRLIYYSQIVNDFQKGDIAEGYSVSREKKESFPLTVTSAQKNPTAFYLCASKGWDTFNYGYTFGSGTRLTVV.

This clone came up once. The chain is built from TRBV11-2 and TRBJ2-5; TRBD2 matches at 8 bases. In germline, CDR1 is SGHAT, CDR2 FQNNGV. The CDR3 has 15 amino acids. After removal of 5 bases from V and 4 bases from J, the junction contained 9 bases not matched to a gene. CDR3 bases: TGTGCCAGCAGCACACAGCGGGGGAGGCTAGAGACCCAGTACTTC. This encodes CASSTQRGRLETQYF.

The gene calls are TRBV3-1 (or the pseudogene TRBV3-2) and TRBJ2-1; D uncertain. Between the trimmed V and J ends, which lost 2 bases and 10 bases, there was a span of 12 bases. This CDR3 region has 13 residues. CDR1 is LGHDT, CDR2 YNNKEL, per germline (reference sequence). DNA of the CDR3: TGTGCCAGCAGCCAACTAGGCGCGAGAGAGCAGTTCTTC. It yields the protein CASSQLGAREQFF.

This chain links TRBV29-1 with TRBJ2-3; D is unresolved. CDR1 and CDR2 (germline): SQVTM, ANQGSEA. The V and J ends lost 2 bases and 5 bases respectively, with 8 bases between them. The CDR3 is made up of 12 amino acids. The CDR3 sequence: CSVEITQDTQYF. As DNA, the CDR3 is TGCAGCGTTGAAATAACGCAAGATACGCAGTATTTT.

J is TRBJ1-4 and V is TRBV18; TRBD1 is a possible D gene (5 bases). The germline V gene has CDR1 KGHSH and CDR2 LQKENI. Between the trimmed V and J ends, which lost 2 bases and 6 bases, there was a span of 7 bases. The CDR3 runs 13 residues. The CDR3 sequence: CASSPRGYEKLFF. CDR3 in DNA: TGTGCCAGCTCACCAAGGGGCTATGAAAAACTGTTTTTT.

This chain connects TRBV14 to TRBJ2-7; the D gene is possibly TRBD1 (5 bases). Germline V lookup: CDR1 SGHDN, CDR2 FVKESK. V dropped 4 bases and J dropped 4 bases, with 8 bases sitting between them. The CDR3 is 12 residues long. CDR3 DNA sequence: TGTGCCAGCAGCCTTGACAGATACGAGCAGTACTTC. It translates to CASSLDRYEQYF.

The J gene is TRBJ1-4, the V gene TRBV7-9; D not certain. This CDR3 is built from 16 residues. The germline V gene encodes CDR1 SEHNR and CDR2 FQNEAQ (reference sequence). Trimming pared 2 bases from V and 5 bases from J, leaving 15 bases between. In DNA form, the CDR3 reads TGTGCCAGCAGCTTAAACTTGGACCTCGGAAATGAAAAACTGTTTTTT. This translates into CASSLNLDLGNEKLFF. Full variable domain (rest looked up from reference TRBV7-9 and TRBJ1-4): DTGVSQNPRHKITKRGQNVTFRCDPISEHNRLYWYRQTLGQGPEFLTYFQNEAQLEKSRLLSDRFSAERPKGSFSTLEIQRTEQGDSAMYLCASSLNLDLGNEKLFFGSGTQLSVL.

The CDR3 DNA follows: TGTGCCAGCAGCGCGCATAGCTCCTACGAGCAGTACTTC. It specifies CASSAHSSYEQYF. The chain combines TRBV7-3 with TRBJ2-7; D unclear. The germline V gene encodes CDR1 SGHTA and CDR2 FQGTGA. The CDR3 consists of 13 residues. V was clipped by 5 bases and J by 0 bases, with 8 bases between them.

The chain uses TRBV7-2 and TRBJ2-2, with 8 bases aligning to TRBD2. CDR3 length equals 13 residues. Trimming removed 6 bases from V and 5 bases from J; junction bases left unmatched: 2. CDR1 is SGHTA and CDR2 is FQGNSA in the germline V gene. The CDR3 bases are TGTGCCAGCAGACGCGGGGGGACCGGGGAGCTGTTTTTT. Protein: CASRRGGTGELFF.

V and J are TRBV6-5 and TRBJ2-7; no clear D gene. The CDR3 runs to 16 residues. Germline V lookup: CDR1 MNHEY, CDR2 SVGAGI. Trimming stripped 2 bases from V and 0 bases from J, with 14 bases between. The CDR3 DNA follows: TGTGCCAGCAGTTACAGTGGCAGCCTAAGCTCCTACGAGCAGTACTTC. Translation: CASSYSGSLSSYEQYF.

The chain is built from TRBV30 and TRBJ1-3; TRBD1 is a possible D gene (5 bases). V was clipped by 3 bases and J by 2 bases, with 11 bases between them. This CDR3 is built from 14 residues. The V gene's germline CDR1 is GTSNPN and CDR2 SVGIG (reference sequence). CDR3 region: CAWRWGKAGNTIYF. In nucleotides, the CDR3 is TGTGCCTGGAGATGGGGGAAGGCTGGAAACACCATATATTTT.

V is TRBV28 and J is TRBJ2-7; no definite D call. Between the trimmed V and J ends, which lost 5 bases and 5 bases, there was a span of 19 bases. From germline, CDR1 is MDHEN and CDR2 SYDVKM. This CDR3 contains 15 residues. The DNA of the CDR3 is TGTGCCAGCAGTGCCCCATCAGGAATTGGGGACGAGCAGTACTTC. Amino acid sequence: CASSAPSGIGDEQYF.

The gene calls are TRBV5-4 and TRBJ1-5, with 7 bases identical to TRBD1. This CDR3 has 14 amino acids. V gave up 4 bases and J gave up 0 bases; unmatched junction bases: 1. The germline CDR1 and CDR2 sequences are SGHNT and YYREEE (reference sequence). Here the CDR3 reads CASSRQGSNQPQHF. The DNA of the CDR3 is TGTGCCAGCAGCCGACAGGGTAGCAATCAGCCCCAGCATTTT.

This clone was observed a handful of times. The chain links TRBV27 to TRBJ1-1; unclear D gene. V was shortened by 7 bases and J by 3 bases, with 6 bases between the two germline ends. The CDR3 totals 11 residues. Germline assignment: CDR1 MNHEY and CDR2 SMNVEV (reference sequence). CDR3 DNA: TGTGCCAGCAAGGGTCACACTGAAGCTTTCTTT. Amino acids: CASKGHTEAFF.

The rearrangement uses TRBV5-1 and TRBJ2-3; D is unclear. Trimming cost V 5 bases and J 2 bases, with 12 bases left between them. Germline V gene data show CDR1 as SGHRS and CDR2 as YFSETQ. The CDR3 sequence is 14 residues long. The CDR3 DNA reads TGCGCCAGCAGGAACACGAATCCCACAGATACGCAGTATTTT. Translation: CASRNTNPTDTQYF.

The chain is built from TRBV28 and TRBJ1-1; D is unresolved. Trimming took off 7 bases at V and 0 bases at J, with 15 bases between the two ends. Germline-derived CDR1 and CDR2 are MDHEN and SYDVKM. This CDR3 contains 15 residues. CDR3 nucleotides: TGTGCCAGCACCGGAGCGCCCCTGTTGAACACTGAAGCTTTCTTT. It specifies CASTGAPLLNTEAFF.

The rearrangement links TRBV7-2 to TRBJ1-5; no definite D call. V was clipped by 4 bases and J by 5 bases, with 9 bases between them. CDR3 size: 13 residues. The germline gives CDR1 SGHTA, CDR2 FQGNSA. The chain's CDR3 is CASSWVKDQPQHF. CDR3 bases: TGTGCCAGCAGCTGGGTTAAGGATCAGCCCCAGCATTTT.

J is TRBJ2-5 and V is TRBV4-2; maybe TRBD2 (5 bases). CDR1 is LGHNA, CDR2 YNFKEQ, per germline. The ends were cut back, 0 bases at V and 2 bases at J, with 10 bases in the middle. The length of the CDR3 is 15 residues. CDR3 in amino acids: CASSQDRTGQETQYF. For the CDR3, the DNA is TGTGCCAGCAGCCAAGACCGGACTGGTCAAGAGACCCAGTACTTC.

This chain connects TRBV29-1 to TRBJ2-3; 9 bases align to TRBD2. Germline V CDR1 and CDR2: SQVTM, ANQGSEA. The trim removed 5 bases at V and 4 bases at J, leaving 10 bases unmatched. The CDR3 has 15 residues. The CDR3 DNA follows: TGCAGCGTTTTCCGCGGGAGGGCCTCTGCAGATACGCAGTATTTT. Translated, it gives CSVFRGRASADTQYF.

The chain carries TRBV19 and TRBJ1-3; 8 bases line up with TRBD1. V lost 6 bases to trimming and J lost 2 bases; unmatched junction nucleotides: 3. The CDR3 extends over 14 amino acids. Germline CDR1 and CDR2: LNHDA and SQIVND (reference sequence). The CDR3 DNA reads TGTGCCAGTAGCTTCAGGGGGCCTGGAAACACCATATATTTT. This sequence encodes CASSFRGPGNTIYF.

This clone was found once. The CDR3 loop is CASSLEPYSNQPQHF. CDR3 nucleotide sequence: TGCGCCAGCAGCTTGGAACCGTATAGCAATCAGCCCCAGCATTTT. The V call is TRBV5-1, the J call TRBJ1-5; D gene unclear. The CDR3 is made up of 15 amino acids. The V gene's germline CDR1 is SGHRS and CDR2 YFSETQ. V lost 0 bases and J 0 bases, leaving 7 bases between the germline ends.

The chain is built from TRBV19 and TRBJ1-3; the D gene is possibly TRBD1 (5 bases). This CDR3 has 14 residues. Germline V gives CDR1 LNHDA, CDR2 SQIVND (reference sequence). Trimming took 5 bases from V and 0 from J, leaving 8 bases between them. The CDR3 DNA sequence: TGTGCCAGTAGTCCGGGACTCTCTGGAAACACCATATATTTT. It encodes CASSPGLSGNTIYF.

This chain uses TRBV10-3 with TRBJ2-2; 8 nucleotides align to TRBD2. V shed 2 bases, J shed 2 bases, and the junction held 1 base outside the gene matches. Germline CDR1 reads ENHRY; CDR2 reads SYGVKD. The CDR3 is made up of 15 amino acids. The CDR3 bases are TGTGCCATCAGTGAGACTAGCGGTAACACCGGGGAGCTGTTTTTT. It codes for CAISETSGNTGELFF.

This sequence joins TRBV24-1 and TRBJ1-3; D possibly corresponds to TRBD1 (5 bases). Between the trimmed V and J ends, which lost 7 bases and 8 bases, there was a span of 11 bases. This CDR3 comprises 12 residues. In germline, CDR1 is KGHDR, CDR2 SFDVKD. CDR3 sequence: CATRGPGDTIYF. CDR3 DNA: TGTGCCACCAGGGGACCGGGGGACACCATATATTTT.

The chain links TRBV11-1 to TRBJ2-5; 9 nucleotides match TRBD1. Trimming at V came to 5 bases and at J to 3 bases, leaving 4 bases not matched to a gene. Germline V lookup: CDR1 SGHAT, CDR2 FQDESV (reference sequence). This CDR3 has 14 residues. In DNA form, the CDR3 reads TGTGCCAGCAGCCCCTGGACAGGGGAAGAGACCCAGTACTTC. Encoded protein: CASSPWTGEETQYF.

The V call is TRBV28, the J call TRBJ2-2; D possibly corresponds to TRBD2 (7 bases). The V end lost 4 bases, the J end lost 6 bases, and 21 bases lay between the germline ends. The CDR3 length is 17 residues. Per germline, CDR1 MDHEN and CDR2 SYDVKM. CDR3 protein: CASSSLLARGRSGELFF. CDR3 bases: TGTGCCAGCAGTTCCCTTCTCGCGCGGGGGCGGTCCGGGGAGCTGTTTTTT. Using reference TRBV28 and TRBJ2-2 for the parts outside the CDR3, the full variable domain is DVKVTQSSRYLVKRTGEKVFLECVQDMDHENMFWYRQDPGLGLRLIYFSYDVKMKEKGDIPEGYSVSREKKERFSLILESASTNQTSMYLCASSSLLARGRSGELFFGEGSRLTVL.

The chain couples TRBV21-1 to TRBJ2-7; TRBD2, the D gene given by the table, was not confirmed from the DNA. TRBV21-1 is a pseudogene segment. The CDR3 is 12 residues long. This CDR3 is CASTTTRNEQYF. In nucleotides, the CDR3 is TGTGCCAGCACCACCACTAGGAACGAGCAGTACTTC.

CDR3 sequence reads: CASSLTSVPTYEQYF. In DNA, the CDR3 is TGTGCCAGCAGTTTAACTAGCGTACCAACCTACGAGCAGTACTTC. This chain uses TRBV27 with TRBJ2-7, with 7 nucleotides matching TRBD2. V trimming: 2 bases; J trimming: 2 bases; junction bases outside the gene matches: 6. This CDR3 spans 15 amino acids. The germline gives CDR1 MNHEY, CDR2 SMNVEV (reference sequence).